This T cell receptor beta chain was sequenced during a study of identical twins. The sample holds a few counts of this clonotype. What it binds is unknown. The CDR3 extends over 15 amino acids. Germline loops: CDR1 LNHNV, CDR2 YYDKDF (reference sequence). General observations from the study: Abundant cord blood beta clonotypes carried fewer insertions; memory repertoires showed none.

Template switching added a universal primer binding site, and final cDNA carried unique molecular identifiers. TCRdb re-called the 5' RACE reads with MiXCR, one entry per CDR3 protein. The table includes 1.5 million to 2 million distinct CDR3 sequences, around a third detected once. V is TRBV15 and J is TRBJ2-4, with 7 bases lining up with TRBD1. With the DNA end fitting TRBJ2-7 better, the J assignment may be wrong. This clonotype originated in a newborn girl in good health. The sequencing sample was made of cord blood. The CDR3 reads CATSRGVGTAYEQYF. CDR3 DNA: TGTGCCACCAGCAGAGGCGTCGGGACAGCCTACGAGCAGTACTTC.